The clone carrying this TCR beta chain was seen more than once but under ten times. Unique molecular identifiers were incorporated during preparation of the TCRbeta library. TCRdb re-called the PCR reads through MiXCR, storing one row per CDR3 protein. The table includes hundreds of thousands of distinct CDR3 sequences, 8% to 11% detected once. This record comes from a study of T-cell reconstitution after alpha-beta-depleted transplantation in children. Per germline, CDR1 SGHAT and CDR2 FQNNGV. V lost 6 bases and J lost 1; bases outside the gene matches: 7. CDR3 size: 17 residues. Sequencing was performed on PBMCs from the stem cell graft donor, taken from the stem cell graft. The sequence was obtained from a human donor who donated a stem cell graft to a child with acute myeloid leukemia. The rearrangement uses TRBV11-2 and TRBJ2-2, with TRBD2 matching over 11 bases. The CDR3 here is CASRSTGTSGNTGELFF. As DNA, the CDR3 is TGTGCCAGCAGATCCACCGGGACTAGCGGGAACACCGGGGAGCTGTTTTTT.